This paragraph covers one T cell receptor (beta chain) sequence. The antigen is undetermined. The sample is drawn from a study of identifying expanded T cells in peripheral blood. Study findings and constraints: Technical replicates showed roughly 1.2 changed clones; two weeks approximately 15; four weeks 19. Two-week clone count variance significantly increased as total template count grew.

Germline loops: CDR1 SGHNT, CDR2 YYREEE (reference sequence). The V gene lost 2 bases and the J gene lost 7 bases, with 18 bases spanning the gap. This CDR3 is 15 amino acids long. No infections or other immune events were documented during collection. Data came from immunoSEQ multiplex PCR; TCRdb stores just in-frame clones and leaves some out. The sample lists under 150,000 clones; 84% were seen once. This TCR came from a person aged 18 to 75 in good health. This chain connects TRBV5-4 to TRBJ1-2; D is possibly TRBD1 (6 bases). The sample consisted of blood. CDR3 loop: CASSLPQGSVGGYTF. DNA of the CDR3: TGTGCCAGCAGCTTACCCCAGGGGAGTGTCGGTGGCTACACCTTC.